These T cell receptor beta chains were read from a single sample in a study of T cell repertoires in cytomegalovirus infection. TCRdb passed the reads through MiXCR, listing each CDR3 protein once. The table records around 130,000 distinct CDR3 sequences, roughly 9% of them present only once. Sample: PBMCs. The origin of the receptors is a human donor in good health (CMV status not recorded). Some clones in this sample may be carry-over from other donors' samples. Each CDR3 is given with its conserved first and last residue. The D gene is left open where the match is weak. Size is stated for part of the rows, as once, few or many counts, or as a class when the clone is expanded.

15	many	TRBV7-9	TRBJ2-1	TRBD1	TGTGCCAGCAGGTTCCGGGACAGGGGGAGTGATGAGCAGTTCTTC	CASRFRDRGSDEQFF
15	many	TRBV5-4	TRBJ2-1	TRBD1	TGTGCCAGCAGCTACCCCGGGACAGGGGGAAATGAGCAGTTCTTC	CASSYPGTGGNEQFF
14	NA	TRBV7-3	TRBJ1-1	NA	TGTGCCAGCAGCTTAGAAGGGTTGAACACTGAAGCTTTCTTT	CASSLEGLNTEAFF
13	NA	TRBV12-3/TRBV12-4	TRBJ1-1	NA	TGTGCCAGCGATTCAGGACAGAACACTGAAGCTTTCTTT	CASDSGQNTEAFF
14	many	TRBV2	TRBJ1-2	NA	TGTGCCAGCAGTGACCCAGGGTACGGCTATGGCTACACCTTC	CASSDPGYGYGYTF
16	many	TRBV18	TRBJ2-1	NA	TGTGCCAGCTCACCAACGGGTTCCCCCTCCTACAATGAGCAGTTCTTC	CASSPTGSPSYNEQFF
13	many	TRBV7-3	TRBJ1-1	NA	TGTGCCAGCAGCTTAAGAGGGGGCACTGAAGCTTTCTTT	CASSLRGGTEAFF
14	many	TRBV6-6	TRBJ1-4	NA	TGTGCCAGCAGTTACCCCAGGACTAATGAAAAACTGTTTTTT	CASSYPRTNEKLFF
15	many	TRBV7-9	TRBJ1-5	NA	TGTGCCAGCAGCTTATCAGGGACACCCAATCAGCCCCAGCATTTT	CASSLSGTPNQPQHF
15	many	TRBV6-2/TRBV6-3	TRBJ2-2	TRBD1	TGTGCCAGCAGACGACAGGGGGCGGATACCGGGGAGCTGTTTTTT	CASRRQGADTGELFF
14	many	TRBV29-1	TRBJ2-3	TRBD2	TGCAGCGTTCCTCAAGCGGGGGTGACAGATACGCAGTATTTT	CSVPQAGVTDTQYF
14	few	TRBV7-9	TRBJ2-5	TRBD1	TGTGCCAGCATCGGGACAGGGTACCAAGAGACCCAGTACTTC	CASIGTGYQETQYF
14	many	TRBV12-3/TRBV12-4	TRBJ1-1	NA	TGTGCCAGCAGTGGCCAGGCGTTCCCCTCCCAGGCTTTCTTT	CASSGQAFPSQAFF
19	NA	TRBV20-1	TRBJ2-3	TRBD2	TGCAGTGCTAGAGGGGGGCCGGGACTAGTCGGGCCTCTAACAGATACGCAGTATTTT	CSARGGPGLVGPLTDTQYF
14	many	TRBV6-6	TRBJ2-7	TRBD1	TGTGCCAGCAGTAGAGGACAGGCGAACTACGAGCAGTACTTC	CASSRGQANYEQYF
16	few	TRBV4-2	TRBJ2-7	NA	TGTGCCAGCAGCCAAGAGGAGGCAGGGGGGTCCTACGAGCAGTACTTC	CASSQEEAGGSYEQYF
14	many	TRBV15	TRBJ1-1	NA	TGTGCCACCAGAGAAGGACGGTTGAACACTGAAGCTTTCTTT	CATREGRLNTEAFF
16	many	TRBV7-9	TRBJ2-1	TRBD2	TGTGCCAGCAGCTCGACCTCTAGCGGGAGACACAATGAGCAGTTCTTC	CASSSTSSGRHNEQFF
14	few	TRBV20-1	TRBJ1-4	TRBD1	TGCAGTGCTAGAGGGACAGGGGTCGTGGAAAAACTGTTTTTT	CSARGTGVVEKLFF
14	few	TRBV11-3	TRBJ2-7	NA	TGTGCCAGCAGCTTCTCCGGGGCCACCTACGAGCAGTACTTC	CASSFSGATYEQYF
12	few	TRBV7-6	TRBJ2-5	NA	TGTGCCAGCAGCTTAGACGTGGAGACCCAGTACTTC	CASSLDVETQYF
13	many	TRBV20-1	TRBJ1-2	NA	TGCAGTGCTAGGGACGCGGGGAACTATGGCTACACCTTC	CSARDAGNYGYTF
13	few	TRBV20-1	TRBJ2-2	NA	TGCAGTGGAAAGGACCTCTCCACCGGGGAGCTGTTTTTT	CSGKDLSTGELFF
13	NA	TRBV20-1	TRBJ1-1	NA	TGCAGTGCCACAGTTGTGGGCTACACTGAAGCTTTCTTT	CSATVVGYTEAFF
17	NA	TRBV4-1	TRBJ1-5	TRBD1	TGCGCCAGCAGCCCGCGCCCGACAGGGGATAGCAATCAGCCCCAGCATTTT	CASSPRPTGDSNQPQHF
17	many	TRBV7-6	TRBJ2-3	TRBD2	TGTGCCAGCAGCCCGGGAGGTAGTCCAGGGACCAAAGATACGCAGTATTTT	CASSPGGSPGTKDTQYF
13	many	TRBV19	TRBJ2-1	NA	TGTGCCAGTAGTAGGGACGGTTACAATGAGCAGTTCTTC	CASSRDGYNEQFF
12	few	TRBV12-3/TRBV12-4	TRBJ1-2	TRBD1	TGTGCCAGCAGTCCAGGGGGCTCTGGCTACACCTTC	CASSPGGSGYTF
15	many	TRBV28	TRBJ2-2	TRBD1	TGTGCCAGCCAAGACGGGACAGCGGACACCGGGGAGCTGTTTTTT	CASQDGTADTGELFF
14	many	TRBV7-9	TRBJ2-5	TRBD2	TGTGCCAGCAGCGTCTCGGGGGGCCAAGAGACCCAGTACTTC	CASSVSGGQETQYF
16	many	TRBV7-2	TRBJ2-3	TRBD2	TGTGCCAGCAGCTTAGGGACTAGCGGGGGAGCAGATACGCAGTATTTT	CASSLGTSGGADTQYF
15	many	TRBV11-3	TRBJ1-1	TRBD1	TGTGCCAGCAACAGGGGCGCTGGGTTAGCAACTGAAGCTTTCTTT	CASNRGAGLATEAFF
16	many	TRBV5-4	TRBJ2-3	TRBD2	TGTGCCAGCAGCTTGGATCCGCGGGGGGGCACAGATACGCAGTATTTT	CASSLDPRGGTDTQYF
15	many	TRBV28	TRBJ1-1	NA	TGTGCCAGCAGTTTCGGTGGCAGGGTGCACACTGAAGCTTTCTTT	CASSFGGRVHTEAFF
14	few	TRBV5-5	TRBJ1-3	TRBD1	TGTGCCAGCAGCTTGGACGGACAGGGACGCACCATATATTTT	CASSLDGQGRTIYF
17	many	TRBV20-1	TRBJ2-1	TRBD2	TGCAGTGCTAGACGTCCTAGCGGGGTATCGTTTCTGAATGAGCAGTTCTTC	CSARRPSGVSFLNEQFF
15	many	TRBV6-5	TRBJ1-5	NA	TGTGCCAGCGGATGGACAGAACCTAGCAATCAGCCCCAGCATTTT	CASGWTEPSNQPQHF
17	many	TRBV18	TRBJ1-1	NA	TGTGCCAGCTCACCATTGTCCCGGGGCCAAGTGAACACTGAAGCTTTCTTT	CASSPLSRGQVNTEAFF
13	NA	TRBV29-1	TRBJ1-6	NA	TGCAGCGGCGAGGGCGGGAAGAATTCACCCCTCCACTTT	CSGEGGKNSPLHF
14	NA	TRBV28	TRBJ1-1	NA	TGTGCCAGCAGTCCTTTAACGAGTAACACTGAAGCTTTCTTT	CASSPLTSNTEAFF
16	many	TRBV28	TRBJ1-5	TRBD1	TGTGCCAGCACCCCGGGGGGGGACAGGGGCAATCAGCCCCAGCATTTT	CASTPGGDRGNQPQHF
13	NA	TRBV10-3	TRBJ2-3	NA	TGTGCCATCCAGAGCAGAAAGACAGATACGCAGTATTTT	CAIQSRKTDTQYF
13	NA	TRBV3-1	TRBJ2-1	NA	TGTGCCAGCGGGGGGCAGGGGAGTAATGAGCAGTTCTTC	CASGGQGSNEQFF
15	NA	TRBV5-4	TRBJ2-5	NA	TGTGCCAACAGCCCCAGACTTGGCCCTGAAGAGACCCAGTACTTC	CANSPRLGPEETQYF
13	NA	TRBV29-1	TRBJ1-2	NA	TGCAGCGTTGTTACAGGAGCTAACTATGGCTACACCTTC	CSVVTGANYGYTF
14	many	TRBV6-5	TRBJ1-1	NA	TGTGCCAGCAGTTACCCGGGAAGCCACGGTGAAGCTTTCTTT	CASSYPGSHGEAFF
13	NA	TRBV2	TRBJ1-5	NA	TGTGCCAGCAGCCGCAATGGACGGGACGGAGACTCTTTT	CASSRNGRDGDSF
15	NA	TRBV10-3	TRBJ2-7	TRBD1	TGTGCCATCAGTGAGTCGGGACAGGGCTCCTACGAGCAGTACTTC	CAISESGQGSYEQYF
16	many	TRBV7-2	TRBJ1-5	NA	TGTGCCAGCAGCTACCAGGGGTTGGCTAGCAATCAGCCCCAGCATTTT	CASSYQGLASNQPQHF
13	NA	TRBV25-1	TRBJ1-2	NA	TGTGCCAGCAGTGAATATGGTGGCTATGGCTACACCTTC	CASSEYGGYGYTF
14	many	TRBV7-9	TRBJ1-3	TRBD1	TGTGCCGGACAGGGTATTTCCTCTGGAAACACCATATATTTT	CAGQGISSGNTIYF
16	many	TRBV7-2	TRBJ2-3	TRBD1	TGTGCCAGCAGCCTCGGACAGGGCCTTTTTGGGTCGGCGCAGTATTTT	CASSLGQGLFGSAQYF
14	many	TRBV19	TRBJ2-1	NA	TGTGCCAGTAGTATGGGCCCGGGCGGCAATGAGCAGTTCTTC	CASSMGPGGNEQFF
13	many	TRBV19	TRBJ1-5	TRBD1	TGTGCCACCGATACAGGGGCCCCCTGGCCCCAGCATTTT	CATDTGAPWPQHF
15	many	TRBV20-1	TRBJ2-4	NA	TGCAGTGCTAGACAGACAGGAGGGACCAAAAACATTCAGTACTTC	CSARQTGGTKNIQYF
15	few	TRBV7-9	TRBJ2-3	TRBD1	TGTGCCAGCAGCCCGGTGACAGGGGGATCGGATACGCAGTATTTT	CASSPVTGGSDTQYF
14	NA	TRBV6-2/TRBV6-3	TRBJ2-5	NA	TGTGCCAGCAGTTATGGGACCAACCAAGAGACCCAGTACTTC	CASSYGTNQETQYF
13	many	TRBV6-5	TRBJ2-5	NA	TGTGCCAGCAGTCAGACGACCCGAGAGACCCAGTACTTC	CASSQTTRETQYF